The 20 T cell receptor beta chains presented below share a single source sample, sequenced in a study of cytomegalovirus exposure and HLA in healthy donors (dated by TCRdb to about 2017). The library was built by means of the immunoSEQ multiplex PCR assay. TCRdb provides this immuneACCESS table in a form limited to in-frame rearrangements. Some clones are lacking; in checked studies, under half of them reflect an unresolved V gene, and why the rest are absent is not known. The sample has approximately 120,000 clones on record, roughly 87% of them singletons. The biggest ten clones account for 1.1% of the sample. The sample was PBMCs. The receptors derive from a woman aged 18-29 years in good health and CMV-seronegative.

The chain is built from TRBV27 and TRBJ2-3; 8 bases line up with TRBD2. Trimming cost V 5 bases and J 4 bases; bases outside gene matches: 14. Germline V gene lookup returns CDR1 MNHEY and CDR2 SMNVEV (reference sequence). This CDR3 spans 17 amino acids. Here the CDR3 reads CASSDTGTVRGADTQYF. CDR3 nucleotides: TGTGCCAGCAGTGACACCGGGACTGTGCGGGGGGCAGATACGCAGTATTTT.

CDR3 DNA: TGCGCCAGCAAGTACTCGGGACAGCAAAACATTCAGTACTTC. It codes for CASKYSGQQNIQYF. V and J are TRBV5-1 and TRBJ2-4, with TRBD1 identical over 7 bases. Trimming took 6 bases from V and 5 from J; bases not matched to a gene: 8. CDR3 length: 14 residues. Germline V gene data show CDR1 as SGHRS and CDR2 as YFSETQ.

The chain has TRBV28 and TRBJ1-4, with a weak D call TRBD1 (6 bases). Germline CDR1 MDHEN, CDR2 SYDVKM. Trimming took off 5 bases at V and 8 bases at J, with 15 bases between the two ends. This CDR3 comprises 14 residues. The CDR3 loop reads CASSQTGQAEKLFF. The CDR3 DNA reads as TGTGCCAGCAGTCAAACAGGGCAGGCAGAAAAACTGTTTTTT.

This chain joins TRBV10-3 and TRBJ2-1; no clear D. CDR1 ENHRY and CDR2 SYGVKD come from the germline V gene. Trimming left V 6 bases short and J 8 bases short, with 8 bases between. The CDR3 spans 11 residues. In DNA, the CDR3 is TGTGCCATCAGAAACTCCGATGAGCAGTTCTTC. The encoded protein is CAIRNSDEQFF.

This sequence joins TRBV10-2 and TRBJ2-4; 9 bases are a match to TRBD2. The CDR3 is made up of 16 amino acids. The germline CDR1 and CDR2 sequences are WSHSY and SAAADI. V trimming: 8 bases; J trimming: 0 bases; junction bases outside the gene matches: 8. The CDR3: CASGLAKGLAKNIQYF. The CDR3, as DNA: TGCGCCAGCGGACTAGCGAAGGGACTAGCCAAAAACATTCAGTACTTC.

The rearrangement joins TRBV6-1 to TRBJ2-3; 7 nucleotides agree with TRBD2. The CDR3 loop spans 15 amino acids. V gave up 2 bases and J gave up 1 base; unmatched junction bases: 3. CDR1 and CDR2 (germline): MNHNS, SASEGT. The CDR3 here is CASSEQAGGTDTQYF. CDR3 nucleotide sequence: TGTGCCAGCAGTGAACAGGCGGGAGGCACAGATACGCAGTATTTT.

The V call is TRBV6-1, the J call TRBJ2-5, with a weak D call TRBD2 (6 bases). Germline CDR1 is MNHNS and CDR2 is SASEGT. Trimming pared 7 bases from V and 5 bases from J, leaving 17 bases between. The CDR3 is 14 amino acids. CDR3 region: CASTSRPGRETQYF. The DNA for the CDR3 is TGTGCCAGCACCTCCCGGCCTGGGAGGGAGACCCAGTACTTC.

J is TRBJ1-5 and V is TRBV4-2; 10 bases are shared with TRBD1. Germline V CDR1 and CDR2: LGHNA, YNFKEQ. The V segment lost 4 bases and the J segment 4 bases; nucleotides outside the gene matches: 7. The CDR3 consists of 16 residues. The CDR3 DNA reads TGTGCCAGCAGCCCGGTGGTGGGACAGGGGAATCAGCCCCAGCATTTT. As protein: CASSPVVGQGNQPQHF.

The chain uses TRBV30 and TRBJ1-1; the D gene is possibly TRBD1 (5 bases). Germline CDR1 reads GTSNPN; CDR2 reads SVGIG (reference sequence). The CDR3 extends over 17 amino acids. Trimming shortened V by 7 bases and J by 0 bases, and 24 bases separated the two germline ends. For the CDR3, the DNA is TGTGCCTCCGTCCGGGGGATCTTATCTAACATGAACACTGAAGCTTTCTTT. Translation gives CASVRGILSNMNTEAFF.

V usage is TRBV7-2 and J usage is TRBJ2-7, with TRBD1 matching 9 bases. V trimming: 5 bases; J trimming: 7 bases; junction bases outside the gene matches: 9. The CDR3 has 14 residues. Looked up from germline, CDR1 is SGHTA and CDR2 is FQGNSA. The CDR3 loop is CASSPGTGGAEQYF. CDR3 DNA: TGTGCCAGCAGCCCTGGAACAGGGGGCGCGGAGCAGTACTTC.

The chain uses TRBV5-8 and TRBJ1-5; 9 bases are shared with TRBD1. With V trimmed by 4 bases and J by 0 bases, 5 bases remained unmatched. CDR3 length: 16 residues. The germline gives CDR1 SGHTS, CDR2 YDEGEE. The CDR3 sequence: CASSRDRVYSNQPQHF. CDR3 in DNA: TGTGCCAGCAGCAGGGACAGGGTCTATAGCAATCAGCCCCAGCATTTT.

This chain connects TRBV6-5 to TRBJ2-1; 13 bases line up with TRBD2. Per the germline V gene, CDR1 is MNHEY and CDR2 is SVGAGI. This CDR3 spans 15 amino acids. The V gene end was trimmed by 5 bases and the J gene end by 8 bases; junction bases not matched to a gene: 6. The DNA for the CDR3 is TGTGCCAGCAGTCAATGGACTAGCGGGAGTGATGAGCAGTTCTTC. Amino acids: CASSQWTSGSDEQFF.

This clone occurred a few times. This chain links TRBV4-1 with TRBJ2-1, with D possibly matching TRBD2 (5 bases). Germline V gene lookup returns CDR1 MGHRA and CDR2 YSYEKL. This CDR3 is 12 amino acids long. V was cut by 3 bases and J by 10 bases, with 10 bases left in between. CDR3: CASSQGGLEQFF. In DNA, the CDR3 is TGCGCCAGCAGCCAGGGCGGACTCGAGCAGTTCTTC.

The chain couples TRBV6-1 to TRBJ2-2, with a tentative D call TRBD2 (5 bases). Germline V lookup: CDR1 MNHNS, CDR2 SASEGT. The CDR3 has 14 residues. Between the trimmed V and J ends, which lost 7 bases and 0 bases, there was a span of 9 bases. DNA of the CDR3: TGTGCCAGCACCGGGATCGCGAACACCGGGGAGCTGTTTTTT. Its protein product is CASTGIANTGELFF.

The J gene is TRBJ2-6, the V gene TRBV4-2; a weak D match, TRBD1 (6 bases). This CDR3 comprises 16 residues. V lost 0 bases, J lost 2 bases, and 8 bases lay in between. Germline CDR1 LGHNA, CDR2 YNFKEQ. CDR3 protein: CASSQDGGAGANVLTF. The CDR3 DNA follows: TGTGCCAGCAGCCAAGATGGGGGCGCTGGGGCCAACGTCCTGACTTTC.

This chain uses TRBV7-2 with TRBJ2-7, with TRBD2 matching over 7 bases. The germline V gene has CDR1 SGHTA and CDR2 FQGNSA. This CDR3 has 14 residues. V gave up 4 bases and J gave up 2 bases; unmatched junction bases: 5. This CDR3 reads CASSSSGPAYEQYF. Here the CDR3 DNA reads TGTGCCAGCAGCTCTAGCGGTCCTGCCTACGAGCAGTACTTC.

This clone was seen only once. V gene TRBV9 combines with J gene TRBJ1-1; D is perhaps TRBD1 (6 bases). The CDR3 covers 15 residues. The V and J ends lost 3 bases and 5 bases respectively, with 17 bases between them. Germline assignment: CDR1 SGDLS and CDR2 YYNGEE. Written as DNA, the CDR3 is TGTGCCAGCAGCGCCTGGGGGGGCGTGGAGACTGAAGCTTTCTTT. Translating gives CASSAWGGVETEAFF.

This chain connects TRBV28 to TRBJ2-1; 10 nucleotides agree with TRBD2. This CDR3 comprises 15 residues. Germline CDR1 reads MDHEN; CDR2 reads SYDVKM. J was trimmed by 7 bases and V by 5 bases; bases with no gene match: 8. The CDR3 region is CASSQAAGGQNEQFF. In DNA form, the CDR3 reads TGTGCCAGCAGTCAGGCAGCGGGGGGGCAAAATGAGCAGTTCTTC.

In this sample, this clone turned up once. V gene TRBV7-6 combines with J gene TRBJ1-2; TRBD1 is a possible D gene (6 bases). The CDR3 sequence is 11 residues long. Germline loops: CDR1 SGHVS, CDR2 FNYEAQ. V dropped 5 bases and J dropped 6 bases, with 7 bases sitting between them. DNA of the CDR3: TGTGCCAGCAGCGCAGGGGATGGCTACACCTTC. This sequence encodes CASSAGDGYTF.

The chain is built from TRBV19 and TRBJ1-1; D remains ambiguous. This CDR3 is built from 13 residues. Trimming left V 1 base short and J 8 bases short, with 11 bases between. Per the germline V gene, CDR1 is LNHDA and CDR2 is SQIVND (reference sequence). DNA of the CDR3: TGTGCCAGTAGTATAGTTAGGGAGACGGAAGCTTTCTTT. Translation gives CASSIVRETEAFF.